These T cell receptor beta chains were read from a single sample in a study of T cell responses to AZD1222 COVID-19 vaccine. Some clones are missing from TCRdb's copy, which holds only in-frame ones; the method was immunoSEQ multiplex PCR. Of approximately 120,000 clones listed, roughly 90% were seen once; the top ten hold roughly 11%. The sequencing here drew on peripheral blood, taken on day 0 of MenACWY control vaccination. The receptors originated from an adult in good health. CDR3s include the opening cysteine and the closing phenylalanine or tryptophan. The D gene is left open where the match is weak. Size tells how often a clone was seen (once, few, many) or the class of an expanded clone, and some rows leave it out.

D gene	CDR3 length	V gene	clone size	CDR3 protein
.	14	TRBV2	.	CASSLQGWYTEAFF
TRBD2	14	TRBV10-3	once	CAISELAGADEQYF
.	13	TRBV7-2	.	CASSSQQDTEAFF
.	16	TRBV9	.	CASSVGSRVAPTEAFF
.	15	TRBV5-1	.	CASSPTGEPAYGYTF
.	16	TRBV7-9	once	CASSSLLESSYNEQFF
.	12	TRBV2	.	CASSLAMGEQYF
.	16	TRBV27	.	CASSLSLAGGVHGYTF
.	10	TRBV10-3	few	CATFNGEQYF
.	15	TRBV6-5	.	CASSPTGFREETQYF
.	16	TRBV5-5	.	CASSLEAGRRNSPLHF